Shown below are 14 T cell receptor beta chains from a single sample sequenced in a study of blood T cells in healthy people across ages. A second roughly 6 to 11 cycle PCR used barcoded and J-beta primers. TCRdb itself ran the 5' RACE reads through MiXCR, one entry per CDR3 protein. The sample includes around 750,000 distinct CDR3 sequences, approximately 55% seen only once; the top ten take around 40%. Sequencing used blood. Receptors originate from an elderly man in good health.

Concerning this clonotype itself: This may be a read error, as it is one base from a much larger clone. The chain is built from TRBV7-2 and TRBJ2-7, with 8 positions matching TRBD1. CDR1 and CDR2 (germline): SGHTA, FQGNSA. V was pared by 4 bases and J by 2 bases, with 7 bases of the junction left unmatched. The length of the CDR3 is 15 residues. Here the CDR3 DNA reads TGTGCCAGCAGCTCCACCGGGACAGGACCCTACGAGCAGTACTTC. It specifies CASSSTGTGPYEQYF.

The CDR3 is CATSPGSARGAGNYGYTF. Written as DNA, the CDR3 is TGTGCCACCAGCCCAGGTTCGGCCAGGGGGGCAGGGAACTATGGCTACACCTTC. The J gene is TRBJ1-2, the V gene TRBV24-1, with TRBD1 identical over 7 bases. The V segment lost 7 bases and the J segment 2 bases; nucleotides outside the gene matches: 18. CDR3 size: 18 residues. CDR1 and CDR2 (germline): KGHDR, SFDVKD.

CDR3 protein: CASSLQTVINEKLFF. The CDR3 DNA is TGTGCCAGCAGTTTACAGACGGTTATTAATGAAAAACTGTTTTTT. This chain links TRBV28 with TRBJ1-4; no firm D call. Germline CDR1 and CDR2: MDHEN and SYDVKM. V lost 2 bases, J lost 4 bases, and 11 bases lay in between. The CDR3 is made up of 15 amino acids.

V and J are TRBV5-1 and TRBJ2-1; maybe TRBD1 (6 bases). With 0 bases removed from V and 7 bases from J, the gap between germline ends came to 17 bases. CDR3 length equals 16 residues. Germline lookup yields CDR1 SGHRS and CDR2 YFSETQ. CDR3: CASSLAVGVGANEQFF. CDR3 nucleotide sequence: TGCGCCAGCAGCTTGGCCGTGGGGGTGGGGGCGAATGAGCAGTTCTTC.

The count of this clonotype is one. J is TRBJ1-1 and V is TRBV20-1, with TRBD1 matching over 9 bases. The V and J ends lost 6 bases and 5 bases, in that order; junction bases with no gene match: 7. The CDR3 is 13 amino acids. The germline V gene encodes CDR1 DFQATT and CDR2 SNEGSKA (reference sequence). In DNA, the CDR3 is TGCAGTGCCAGGGACAGGGCCTCAACTGAAGCTTTCTTT. This translates into CSARDRASTEAFF.

This chain uses TRBV4-1 with TRBJ2-3, with 12 bases identical to TRBD2. Germline CDR1 is MGHRA and CDR2 is YSYEKL. CDR3 length: 17 amino acids. With 2 bases clipped from V and 14 bases from J, the junction kept 17 bases outside the gene matches. CDR3 loop: CASSQSRLAGVHRDAYF. The CDR3 nucleotides read TGCGCCAGCAGCCAATCACGACTAGCGGGAGTTCACAGAGACGCGTATTTT.

This chain connects TRBV21-1 to TRBJ2-3; no check of the table's D call, TRBD2, against the DNA was made. TRBV21-1 is labeled a pseudogene. This CDR3 has 17 residues. The CDR3 reads CAPGQQQSRTAVDTQYF. The CDR3 DNA is TGTGCCCCTGGCCAGCAGCAAAGCCGGACGGCGGTAGATACGCAGTATTTT.

V is TRBV23-1 and J is TRBJ2-1; D is unclear. TRBV23-1 has ORF status, its function being uncertain. The CDR3 length is 14 residues. Trimming left V 8 bases short and J 3 bases short, with 14 bases between. CDR3 DNA: TGCGCCAGCCCTGACGCCTGGAGCTACAATGAGCAGTTCTTC. Its protein is CASPDAWSYNEQFF.

With respect to this clonotype: A clone one base away is much larger, so this may be a read error. The V call is TRBV28, the J call TRBJ2-7, with D possibly TRBD1 on 5 matching bases. This CDR3 contains 13 residues. Germline lookup yields CDR1 MDHEN and CDR2 SYDVKM. The germline V and J ends were trimmed by 5 bases and 1 base, with 9 bases remaining between them. The CDR3 sequence is CASSPGISYEQYF. The CDR3 nucleotides read TGTGCCAGCAGTCCAGGGATATCCTACGAGCAGTACTTC. Drawing the rest from reference TRBV28 and TRBJ2-7, the complete variable domain is DVKVTQSSRYLVKRTGEKVFLECVQDMDHENMFWYRQDPGLGLRLIYFSYDVKMKEKGDIPEGYSVSREKKERFSLILESASTNQTSMYLCASSPGISYEQYFGPGTRLTVT.

This clonotype was seen a handful of times. V gene TRBV24-1 combines with J gene TRBJ2-1; D call uncertain. CDR1 and CDR2 from the germline V gene are KGHDR and SFDVKD. CDR3 length: 13 residues. The V gene lost 11 bases and the J gene lost 3 bases, with 13 bases spanning the gap. CDR3 bases: TGTGCCAGTGGTGGCCACCACTACAATGAGCAGTTCTTC. Its translation is CASGGHHYNEQFF.

The genes are TRBV9 and TRBJ2-2; D gene unclear. Trimming pared 0 bases from V and 8 bases from J, leaving 11 bases between. Germline assignment: CDR1 SGDLS and CDR2 YYNGEE. The CDR3 is made up of 14 amino acids. The CDR3: CASSVAGQVGELFF. The DNA for the CDR3 is TGTGCCAGCAGCGTAGCCGGGCAGGTGGGGGAGCTGTTTTTT.

This rearrangement joins TRBV7-2 to TRBJ1-2, with D possibly matching TRBD1 (5 bases). Trimming took off 5 bases at V and 5 bases at J, with 18 bases between the two ends. This CDR3 spans 15 amino acids. Germline V gives CDR1 SGHTA, CDR2 FQGNSA. The chain's CDR3 is CASSPQGQLSYGYTF. The CDR3 DNA sequence: TGTGCCAGCAGCCCTCAGGGCCAACTTAGTTATGGCTACACCTTC. Complete variable domain (other parts from reference TRBV7-2 and TRBJ1-2): GAGVSQSPSNKVTEKGKDVELRCDPISGHTALYWYRQSLGQGLEFLIYFQGNSAPDKSGLPSDRFSAERTGGSVSTLTIQRTQQEDSAVYLCASSPQGQLSYGYTFGSGTRLTVV.

This chain's CDR3 is CASNIRDRGMETQYF. CDR3 in DNA: TGTGCCAGCAATATCCGGGACAGGGGAATGGAGACCCAGTACTTC. The chain links TRBV12-3 or TRBV12-4 to TRBJ2-5; 10 bases are shared with TRBD1. This CDR3 is built from 15 residues. The junction had 10 bases not matched to a gene; V was cut back by 7 bases and J by 5 bases.

This chain uses TRBV4-2 with TRBJ2-6, with D perhaps TRBD2 (5 bases). The CDR3 extends over 18 amino acids. Germline V gene sequence: CDR1 LGHNA, CDR2 YNFKEQ. Trimming cost V 3 bases and J 4 bases, with 19 bases left between them. CDR3 sequence reads: CASSQEPGRRSGANVLTF. The CDR3 region has the DNA TGTGCCAGCAGCCAGGAACCGGGCCGGAGGTCAGGGGCCAACGTCCTGACTTTC.